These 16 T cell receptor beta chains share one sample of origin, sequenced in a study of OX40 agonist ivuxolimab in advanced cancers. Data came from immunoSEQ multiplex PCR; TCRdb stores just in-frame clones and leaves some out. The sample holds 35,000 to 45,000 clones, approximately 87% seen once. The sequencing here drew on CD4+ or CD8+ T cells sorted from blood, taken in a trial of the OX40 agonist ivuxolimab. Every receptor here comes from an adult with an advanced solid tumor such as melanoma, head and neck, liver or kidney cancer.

CDR3 bases: TGTGCCAGCAGCGCGAGACTAGCGGGGCCCGGGAATGAGCAGTTCTTC. The encoded protein is CASSARLAGPGNEQFF. V is TRBV7-2 and J is TRBJ2-1, with TRBD2 matching over 11 bases. The trim removed 5 bases at V and 7 bases at J, leaving 10 bases unmatched. This CDR3 comprises 16 residues. Germline values: CDR1 SGHTA, CDR2 FQGNSA.

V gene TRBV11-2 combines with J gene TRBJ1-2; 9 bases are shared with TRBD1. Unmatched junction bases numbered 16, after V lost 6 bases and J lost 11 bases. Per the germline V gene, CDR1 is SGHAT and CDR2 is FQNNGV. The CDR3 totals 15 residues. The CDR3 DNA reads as TGTGCCAGCAGACCGGTGGACAGGGGTACTATGAGGTACACCTTC. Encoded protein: CASRPVDRGTMRYTF.

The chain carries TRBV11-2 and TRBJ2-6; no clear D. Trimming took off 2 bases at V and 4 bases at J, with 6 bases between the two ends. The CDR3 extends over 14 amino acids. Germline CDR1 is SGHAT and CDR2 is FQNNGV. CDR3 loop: CASSLTYGANVLTF. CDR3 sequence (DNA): TGTGCCAGCAGCTTAACATACGGGGCCAACGTCCTGACTTTC.

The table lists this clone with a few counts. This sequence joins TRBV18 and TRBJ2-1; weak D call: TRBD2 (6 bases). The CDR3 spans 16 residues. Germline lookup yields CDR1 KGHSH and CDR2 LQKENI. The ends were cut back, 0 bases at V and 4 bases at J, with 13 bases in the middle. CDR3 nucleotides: TGTGCCAGCTCACCACCGCCGGGAGTAGGATACAATGAGCAGTTCTTC. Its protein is CASSPPPGVGYNEQFF.

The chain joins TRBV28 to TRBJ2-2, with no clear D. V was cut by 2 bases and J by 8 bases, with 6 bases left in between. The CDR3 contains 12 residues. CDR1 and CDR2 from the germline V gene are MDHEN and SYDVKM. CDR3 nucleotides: TGTGCCAGCAGTTTACGAATGGGGGAGCTGTTTTTT. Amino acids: CASSLRMGELFF.

DNA of the CDR3: TGTGCCAGCAGCTTAGGCGAGGGGACTTATGGCTACACCTTC. Its translation is CASSLGEGTYGYTF. The V and J genes are TRBV7-9 and TRBJ1-2, with a possible D match to TRBD1 (5 bases). V lost 1 base and J lost 5, with 11 bases in between. Germline V CDR1 and CDR2: SEHNR, FQNEAQ (reference sequence). CDR3 size: 14 residues. The variable domain in full, with the rest retrieved from reference TRBV7-9 and TRBJ1-2, is DTGVSQNPRHKITKRGQNVTFRCDPISEHNRLYWYRQTLGQGPEFLTYFQNEAQLEKSRLLSDRFSAERPKGSFSTLEIQRTEQGDSAMYLCASSLGEGTYGYTFGSGTRLTVV.

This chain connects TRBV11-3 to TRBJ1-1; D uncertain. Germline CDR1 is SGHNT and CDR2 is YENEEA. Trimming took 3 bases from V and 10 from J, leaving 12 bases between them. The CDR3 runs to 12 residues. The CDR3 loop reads CASSLVRAGAFF. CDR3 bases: TGTGCCAGCAGCTTGGTGCGTGCGGGAGCTTTCTTT.

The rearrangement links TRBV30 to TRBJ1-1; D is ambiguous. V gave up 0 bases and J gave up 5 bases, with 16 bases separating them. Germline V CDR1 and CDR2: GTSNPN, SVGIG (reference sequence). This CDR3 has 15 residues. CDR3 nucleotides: TGTGCCTGGAGTGTAGCCCGATGGGATAAGACTGAAGCTTTCTTT. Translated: CAWSVARWDKTEAFF. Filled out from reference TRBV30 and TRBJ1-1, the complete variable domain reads SQTIHQWPATLVQPVGSPLSLECTVEGTSNPNLYWYRQAAGRGLQLLFYSVGIGQISSEVPQNLSASRPQDRQFILSSKKLLLSDSGFYLCAWSVARWDKTEAFFGQGTRLTVV.

Here the CDR3 DNA reads TGTGCCAGCAGTGAAGTGGGGGGCTATGGCTACACCTTC. Translating it yields CASSEVGGYGYTF. This chain connects TRBV6-1 to TRBJ1-2; D possibly corresponds to TRBD1 (5 bases). The CDR3 contains 13 residues. Germline CDR1 and CDR2: MNHNS and SASEGT. Trimming left V 1 base short and J 4 bases short, with 7 bases between.

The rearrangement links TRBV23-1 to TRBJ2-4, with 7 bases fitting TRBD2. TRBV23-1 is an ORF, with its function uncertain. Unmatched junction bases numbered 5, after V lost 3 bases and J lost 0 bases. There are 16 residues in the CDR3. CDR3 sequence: CASSHGGDLAKNIQYF. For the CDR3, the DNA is TGCGCCAGCAGTCATGGGGGGGACCTAGCCAAAAACATTCAGTACTTC.

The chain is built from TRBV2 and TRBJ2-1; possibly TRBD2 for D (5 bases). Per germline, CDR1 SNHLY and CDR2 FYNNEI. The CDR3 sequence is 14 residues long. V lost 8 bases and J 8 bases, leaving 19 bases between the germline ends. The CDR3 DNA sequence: TGTGCCAGCCAAGCTTACCCACTAGACGATGAGCAGTTCTTC. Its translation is CASQAYPLDDEQFF.

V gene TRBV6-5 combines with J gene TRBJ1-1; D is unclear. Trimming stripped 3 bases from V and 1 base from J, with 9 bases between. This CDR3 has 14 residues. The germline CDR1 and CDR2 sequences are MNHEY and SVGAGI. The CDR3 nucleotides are TGTGCCAGCAGTTATTTGAGCTCGAACACTGAAGCTTTCTTT. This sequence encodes CASSYLSSNTEAFF.

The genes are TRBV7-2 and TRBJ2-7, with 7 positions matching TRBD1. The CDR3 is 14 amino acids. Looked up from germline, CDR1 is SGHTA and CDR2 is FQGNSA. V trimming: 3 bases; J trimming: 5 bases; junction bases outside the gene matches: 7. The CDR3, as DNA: TGTGCCAGCAGCTTGTCGACAGGGACGGACGAGCAGTACTTC. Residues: CASSLSTGTDEQYF.

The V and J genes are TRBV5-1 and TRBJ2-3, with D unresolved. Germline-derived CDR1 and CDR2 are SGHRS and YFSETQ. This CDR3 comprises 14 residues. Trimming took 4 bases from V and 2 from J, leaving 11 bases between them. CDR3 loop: CASSPAPSTDTQYF. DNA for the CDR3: TGCGCCAGCAGCCCCGCCCCGTCCACAGATACGCAGTATTTT.

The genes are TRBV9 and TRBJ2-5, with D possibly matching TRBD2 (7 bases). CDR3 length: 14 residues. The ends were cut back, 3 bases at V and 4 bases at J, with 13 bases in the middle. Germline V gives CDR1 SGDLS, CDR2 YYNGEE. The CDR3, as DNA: TGTGCCAGCAGCGCAGGCGGGGGCGGAGAGACCCAGTACTTC. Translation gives CASSAGGGGETQYF.

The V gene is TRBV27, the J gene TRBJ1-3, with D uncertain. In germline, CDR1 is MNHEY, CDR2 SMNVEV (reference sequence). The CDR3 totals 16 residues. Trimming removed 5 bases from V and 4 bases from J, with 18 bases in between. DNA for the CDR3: TGTGCCAGCAGTCTTGACAATCCAAGAATGGGAAACACCATATATTTT. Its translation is CASSLDNPRMGNTIYF.